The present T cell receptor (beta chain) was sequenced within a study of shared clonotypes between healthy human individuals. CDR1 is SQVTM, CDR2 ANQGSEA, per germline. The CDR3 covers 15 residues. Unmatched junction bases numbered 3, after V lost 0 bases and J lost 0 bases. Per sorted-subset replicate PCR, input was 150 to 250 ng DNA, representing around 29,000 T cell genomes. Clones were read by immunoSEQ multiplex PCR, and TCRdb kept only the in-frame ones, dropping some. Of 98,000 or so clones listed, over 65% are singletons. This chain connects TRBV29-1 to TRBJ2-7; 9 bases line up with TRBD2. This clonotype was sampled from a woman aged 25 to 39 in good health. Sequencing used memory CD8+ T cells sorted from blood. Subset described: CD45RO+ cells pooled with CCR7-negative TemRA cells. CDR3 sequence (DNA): TGCAGCGTTGAAGACACTAGCGGGTACTCCTACGAGCAGTACTTC. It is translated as CSVEDTSGYSYEQYF.